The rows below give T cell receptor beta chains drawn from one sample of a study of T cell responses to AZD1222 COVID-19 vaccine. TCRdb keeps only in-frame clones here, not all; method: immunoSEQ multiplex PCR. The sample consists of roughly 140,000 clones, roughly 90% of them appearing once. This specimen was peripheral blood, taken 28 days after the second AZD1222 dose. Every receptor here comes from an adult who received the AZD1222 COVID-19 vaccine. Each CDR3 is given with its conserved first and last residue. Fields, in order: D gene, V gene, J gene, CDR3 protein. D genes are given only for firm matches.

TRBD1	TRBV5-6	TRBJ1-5	CASSLGDRGINQPQHF
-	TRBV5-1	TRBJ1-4	CASSLVGNLNEKLFF
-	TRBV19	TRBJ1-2	CASSINGKNYGYTF
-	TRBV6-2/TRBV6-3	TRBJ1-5	CASSNSGRINQPQHF
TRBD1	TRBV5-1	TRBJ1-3	CASSETRGRGNTIYF
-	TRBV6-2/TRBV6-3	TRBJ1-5	CASSLQGGNQPQHF
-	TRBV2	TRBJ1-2	CASSPTVNYGYTF
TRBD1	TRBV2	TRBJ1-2	CASSPFTGTGGGYTF
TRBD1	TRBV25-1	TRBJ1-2	CASTSSGTGGAAYGYTF
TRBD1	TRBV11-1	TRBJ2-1	CASSPIRDRFLNEQFF
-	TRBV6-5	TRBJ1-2	CASIGGTNRYYGYTF
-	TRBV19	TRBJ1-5	CASSMGAWGHHF
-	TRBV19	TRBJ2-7	CASSTYTTYEQYF
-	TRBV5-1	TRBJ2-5	CASSQRRAAETQYF
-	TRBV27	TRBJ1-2	CASRSQSRPPNYGYTF
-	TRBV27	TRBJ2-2	CASSPDIPNTGELFF
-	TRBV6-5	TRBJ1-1	CASNRTPMERAFF
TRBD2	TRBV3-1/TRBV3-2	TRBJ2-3	CASSQQSLAGPQYF
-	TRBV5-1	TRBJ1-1	CASSKMDSHTEAFF
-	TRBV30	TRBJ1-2	CAWSRGINYGYTF
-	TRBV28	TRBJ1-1	CASRPYSGPRYTEAFF
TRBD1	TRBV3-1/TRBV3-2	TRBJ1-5	CASSQGGQGTTPNQPQHF
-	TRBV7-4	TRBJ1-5	CASSRLTINQPQHF
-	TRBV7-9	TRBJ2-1	CASSFSEVSYNEQFF
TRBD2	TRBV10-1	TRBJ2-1	CASSESRLAGVSSYNEQFF
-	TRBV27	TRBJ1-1	CASDVEAFF
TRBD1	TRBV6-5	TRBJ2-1	CASSYRGQGVNEQFF
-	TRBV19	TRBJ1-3	CASSGRQAPSGNTIYF
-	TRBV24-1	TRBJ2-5	CATSEGSQETQYF
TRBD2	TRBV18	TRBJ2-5	CASSPRLGLAGGKETQYF
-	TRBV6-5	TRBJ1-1	CASSSRGPPGAFF
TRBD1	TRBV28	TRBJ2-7	CASRDRVYEQYF
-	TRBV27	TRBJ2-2	CASSRNTGSGELFF
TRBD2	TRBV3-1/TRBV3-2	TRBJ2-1	CASSPYYTSGGNNEQFF
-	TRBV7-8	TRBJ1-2	CASSLPQQGNYGYTF
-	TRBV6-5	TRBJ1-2	CASSYSSGAYYGYTF
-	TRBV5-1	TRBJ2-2	CASSPLTLTGGELFF
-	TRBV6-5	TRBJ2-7	CASDTSYEQYF